This T cell receptor beta chain was sequenced in a study of blood T cells in healthy people across ages. The study's findings and limits: Among T cells, TCR beta diversity per million cells dropped roughly linearly as age rose.

In the case of this clonotype: As yet, its antigen is unknown.

Germline lookup yields CDR1 MDHEN and CDR2 SYDVKM. V lost 4 bases and J lost 3, with 13 bases in between. This CDR3 region has 14 residues. It was with a sample-barcoded 5' primer and a J-beta primer mix that a second PCR of roughly 7 to 12 cycles was run. TCRdb re-derived calls from the 5' RACE reads in MiXCR, one entry per CDR3 protein. Here the sample spans hundreds of thousands of distinct CDR3 sequences, under 25% being singletons. Sequenced sample: blood. The receptor's source is a man between 65 and 85 years old in good health. The chain combines TRBV28 with TRBJ2-7; possible D gene TRBD2, 6 bases. The CDR3 nucleotides read TGTGCCAGCAGTTGGAGGGCCATGCTCTACGAGCAGTACTTC. Translated: CASSWRAMLYEQYF.